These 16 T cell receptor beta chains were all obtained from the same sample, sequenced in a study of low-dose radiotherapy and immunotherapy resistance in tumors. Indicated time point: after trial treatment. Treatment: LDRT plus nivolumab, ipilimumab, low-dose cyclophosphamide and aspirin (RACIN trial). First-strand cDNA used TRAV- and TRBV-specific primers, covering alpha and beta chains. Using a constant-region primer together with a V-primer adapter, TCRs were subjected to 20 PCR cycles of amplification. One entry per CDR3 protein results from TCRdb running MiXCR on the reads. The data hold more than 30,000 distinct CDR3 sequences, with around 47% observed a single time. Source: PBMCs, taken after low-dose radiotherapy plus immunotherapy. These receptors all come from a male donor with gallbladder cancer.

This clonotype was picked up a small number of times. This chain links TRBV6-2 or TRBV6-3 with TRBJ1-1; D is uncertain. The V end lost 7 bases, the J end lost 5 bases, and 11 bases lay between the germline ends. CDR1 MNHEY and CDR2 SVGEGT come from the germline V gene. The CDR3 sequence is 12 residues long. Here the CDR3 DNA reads TGTGCCAGCAATAGGGATAGGACTGAAGCTTTCTTT. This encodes CASNRDRTEAFF.

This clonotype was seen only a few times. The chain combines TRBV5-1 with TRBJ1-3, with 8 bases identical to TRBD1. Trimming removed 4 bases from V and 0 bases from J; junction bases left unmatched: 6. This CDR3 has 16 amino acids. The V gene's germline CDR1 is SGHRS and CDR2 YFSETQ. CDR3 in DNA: TGCGCCAGCAGCGAGGGAGGACAGGGCTCTGGAAACACCATATATTTT. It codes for CASSEGGQGSGNTIYF.

CDR3 protein: CASSLRLAGYDEQFF. The DNA for the CDR3 is TGTGCCAGCAGCTTGAGGCTAGCGGGGTACGATGAGCAGTTCTTC. V and J are TRBV5-8 and TRBJ2-1; TRBD2 matches at 9 bases. Germline assignment: CDR1 SGHTS and CDR2 YDEGEE. J was trimmed by 8 bases and V by 1 base; bases with no gene match: 7. The CDR3 is made up of 15 amino acids.

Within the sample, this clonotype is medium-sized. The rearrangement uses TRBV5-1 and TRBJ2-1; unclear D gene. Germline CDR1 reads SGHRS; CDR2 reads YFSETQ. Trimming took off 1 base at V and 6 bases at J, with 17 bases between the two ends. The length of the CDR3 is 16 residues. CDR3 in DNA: TGCGCCAGCAGCTTGAGGGCCAGCTTCTCACCCAATGAGCAGTTCTTC. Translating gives CASSLRASFSPNEQFF.

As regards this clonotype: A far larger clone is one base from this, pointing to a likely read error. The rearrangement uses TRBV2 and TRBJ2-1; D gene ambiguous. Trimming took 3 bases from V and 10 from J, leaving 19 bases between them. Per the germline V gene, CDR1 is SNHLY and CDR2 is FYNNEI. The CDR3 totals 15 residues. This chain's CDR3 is CASSDLVHSSYEQFF. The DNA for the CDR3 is TGTGCCAGCAGTGACTTGGTACATAGCTCCTACGAGCAGTTCTTC. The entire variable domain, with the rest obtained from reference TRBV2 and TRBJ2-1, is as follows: EPEVTQTPSHQVTQMGQEVILRCVPISNHLYFYWYRQILGQKVEFLVSFYNNEISEKSEIFDDQFSVERPDGSNFTLKIRSTKLEDSAMYFCASSDLVHSSYEQFFGPGTRLTVL.

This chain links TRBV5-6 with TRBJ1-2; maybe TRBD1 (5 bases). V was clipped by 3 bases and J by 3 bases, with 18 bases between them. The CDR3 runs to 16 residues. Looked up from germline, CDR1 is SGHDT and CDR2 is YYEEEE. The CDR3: CASSSAGVGEYYGYTF. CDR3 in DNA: TGTGCCAGCAGCTCGGCGGGAGTGGGGGAATACTATGGCTACACCTTC.

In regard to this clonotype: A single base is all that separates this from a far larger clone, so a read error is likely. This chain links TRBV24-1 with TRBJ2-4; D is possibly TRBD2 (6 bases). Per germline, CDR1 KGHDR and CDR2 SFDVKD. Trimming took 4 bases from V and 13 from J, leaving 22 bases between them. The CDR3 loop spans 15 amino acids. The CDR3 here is CATSERGAFNNEQYF. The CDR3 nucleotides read TGTGCCACCAGTGAACGCGGGGCCTTTAACAATGAGCAGTACTTC.

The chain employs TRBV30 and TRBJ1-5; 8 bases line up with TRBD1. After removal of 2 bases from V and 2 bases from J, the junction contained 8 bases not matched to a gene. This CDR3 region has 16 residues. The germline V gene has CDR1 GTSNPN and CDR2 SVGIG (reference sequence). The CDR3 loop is CAWSPLRGLGNQPQHF. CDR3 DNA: TGTGCCTGGAGTCCCCTCAGGGGGCTGGGCAATCAGCCCCAGCATTTT.

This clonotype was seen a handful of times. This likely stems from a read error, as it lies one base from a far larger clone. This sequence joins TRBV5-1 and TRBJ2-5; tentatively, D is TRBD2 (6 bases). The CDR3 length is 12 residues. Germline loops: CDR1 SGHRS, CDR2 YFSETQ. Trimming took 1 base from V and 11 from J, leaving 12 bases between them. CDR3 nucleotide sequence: TGCGCCAGCAGCTTGACGGGGGATGAGCAGTACTTC. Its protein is CASSLTGDEQYF. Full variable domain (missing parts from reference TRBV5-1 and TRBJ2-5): KAGVTQTPRYLIKTRGQQVTLSCSPISGHRSVSWYQQTPGQGLQFLFEYFSETQRNKGNFPGRFSGRQFSNSRSEMNVSTLELGDSALYLCASSLTGDEQYFGPGTRLLVL.

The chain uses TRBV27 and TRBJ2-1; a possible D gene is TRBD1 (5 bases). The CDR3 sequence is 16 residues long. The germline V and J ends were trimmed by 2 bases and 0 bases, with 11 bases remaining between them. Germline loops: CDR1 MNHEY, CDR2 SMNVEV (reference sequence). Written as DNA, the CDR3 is TGTGCCAGCAGTTTACGGGTGACAGCCTCCTACAATGAGCAGTTCTTC. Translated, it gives CASSLRVTASYNEQFF.

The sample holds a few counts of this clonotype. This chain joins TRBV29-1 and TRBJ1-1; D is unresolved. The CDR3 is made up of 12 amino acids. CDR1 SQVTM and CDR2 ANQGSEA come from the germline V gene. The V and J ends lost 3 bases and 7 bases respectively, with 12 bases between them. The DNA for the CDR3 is TGCAGCGTTGATGAGGGAGTGCGTGAAGCTTTCTTT. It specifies CSVDEGVREAFF.

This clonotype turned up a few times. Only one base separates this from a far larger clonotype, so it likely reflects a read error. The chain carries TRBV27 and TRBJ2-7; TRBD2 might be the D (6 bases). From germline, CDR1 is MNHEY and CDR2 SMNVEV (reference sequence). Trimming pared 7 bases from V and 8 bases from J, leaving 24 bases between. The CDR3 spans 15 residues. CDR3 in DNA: TGTGCCAGCACCACTAGTATTGGCCAGCGGGTGAAGCAGTACTTC. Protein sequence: CASTTSIGQRVKQYF.

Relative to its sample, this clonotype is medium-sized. The CDR3 is CASRTGTGGSTGELFF. DNA of the CDR3: TGTGCCAGCAGGACCGGGACAGGGGGCAGTACCGGGGAGCTGTTTTTT. The chain is built from TRBV6-6 and TRBJ2-2; 12 bases line up with TRBD1. V lost 6 bases, J lost 5 bases, and 7 bases stayed unmatched. The germline gives CDR1 MNHNY, CDR2 SVGAGI (reference sequence). CDR3 length: 16 residues.

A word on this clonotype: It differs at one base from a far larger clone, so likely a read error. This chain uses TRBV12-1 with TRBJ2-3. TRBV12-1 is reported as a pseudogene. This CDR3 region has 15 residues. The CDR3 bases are TGTGCCAGCAGCGGAACTGGTTCCCGCACAGATACGCAGTATTTT. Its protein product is CASSGTGSRTDTQYF.

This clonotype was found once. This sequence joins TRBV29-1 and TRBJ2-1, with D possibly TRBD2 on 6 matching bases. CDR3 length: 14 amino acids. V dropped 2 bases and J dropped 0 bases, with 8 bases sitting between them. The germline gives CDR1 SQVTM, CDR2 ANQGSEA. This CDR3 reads CSVERGSSYNEQFF. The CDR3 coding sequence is TGCAGCGTTGAACGGGGGAGCTCCTACAATGAGCAGTTCTTC.

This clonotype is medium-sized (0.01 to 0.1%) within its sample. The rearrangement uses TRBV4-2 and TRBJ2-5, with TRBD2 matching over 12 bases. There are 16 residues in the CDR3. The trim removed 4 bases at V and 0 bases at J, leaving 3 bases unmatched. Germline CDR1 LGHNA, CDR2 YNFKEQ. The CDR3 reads CASSPTSGRDQETQYF. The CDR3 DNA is TGTGCCAGCAGCCCGACTAGCGGGAGAGACCAAGAGACCCAGTACTTC.